The rows below give T cell receptor beta chains drawn from one sample of a study of cytomegalovirus exposure and HLA in healthy donors. Assay used: immunoSEQ multiplex PCR; TCRdb lists only in-frame clones, some missing. The sample has approximately 170,000 clones. Sequencing was performed on PBMCs. The origin of the receptors is a woman between 18 and 29 years old in good health and CMV-seropositive. The CDR3 runs from the conserved cysteine through the conserved F or W. Each record gives: J gene, V gene, D gene, CDR3 DNA, CDR3 protein. A D gene is named only where the DNA matches it firmly.

TRBJ2-7 | TRBV11-2 | NA | TGTGCCAGCAGTAGAGATCAGGCTACCTACGAGCAGTACTTC | CASSRDQATYEQYF
TRBJ2-3 | TRBV29-1 | NA | TGCAGCGTTGACACTCCTACAGATACGCAGTATTTT | CSVDTPTDTQYF
TRBJ2-1 | TRBV18 | TRBD2 | TGTGCCAGCTCACCCGGGACTAGCGTTTACAATGAGCAGTTCTTC | CASSPGTSVYNEQFF
TRBJ2-1 | TRBV7-9 | TRBD2 | TGTGCCAGCAGCCCCGGACTAGCGGGGAGCTCGTTTTACAATGAGCAGTTCTTC | CASSPGLAGSSFYNEQFF
TRBJ1-4 | TRBV11-3 | NA | TGTGCCAGCAGCTTATACCCTGGACAGAGTGAAAAACTGTTTTTT | CASSLYPGQSEKLFF
TRBJ1-4 | TRBV11-2 | NA | TGTGCCAGCAGCTTCCTATTGGGCATGGGCGAAAAACTGTTTTTT | CASSFLLGMGEKLFF
TRBJ2-5 | TRBV2 | TRBD2 | TGTGCCAGCAATTGGGCGGGAGGGCCTGCCGGGGAGACCCAGTACTTC | CASNWAGGPAGETQYF
TRBJ1-1 | TRBV6-6 | TRBD1 | TGTGCCAGCAGTACGGCAGACAGGGGGCTCGCTTTCTTT | CASSTADRGLAFF
TRBJ1-2 | TRBV4-1 | NA | TGCGCCAGCAGCCAGATAATCCAAGAGGTAACAGGGCGCTATGGCTACACCTTC | CASSQIIQEVTGRYGYTF
TRBJ1-1 | TRBV21-1 | NA | TGTGCCAGCAGCATAAGGGACACGGGCACTAACACTGAAGCTTTCTTT | CASSIRDTGTNTEAFF
TRBJ1-2 | TRBV4-2 | NA | TGTGCCAGCAGCCAAGGGCGCGGGGGCGACGACCTACGGGGGTACACCTTC | CASSQGRGGDDLRGYTF
TRBJ2-7 | TRBV27 | TRBD1 | TGTGCCAGCACCCTCCATTGGACAGGGGGCCGGTACGAGCAGTACTTC | CASTLHWTGGRYEQYF
TRBJ2-3 | TRBV30 | NA | TGTGCCTGGGTACGGGAGTTGACAGATACGCAGTATTTT | CAWVRELTDTQYF
TRBJ2-1 | TRBV9 | NA | TGTGCCAGCAGCGTAGACGGGGGCTCCTACAATGAGCAGTTCTTC | CASSVDGGSYNEQFF
TRBJ1-4 | TRBV5-1 | NA | TGCGCCAGCAGCCGAGATACACAGGGCGGTGAAAAACTGTTTTTT | CASSRDTQGGEKLFF
TRBJ1-4 | TRBV9 | NA | TGTGCCAGCAGCGTAGACGTGAGAAATGAAAAACTGTTTTTT | CASSVDVRNEKLFF
TRBJ2-2 | TRBV19 | TRBD2 | TGTGCCAGTAGTCTAGCGGAGTTCACCGGGGAGCTGTTTTTT | CASSLAEFTGELFF
TRBJ2-7 | TRBV6-5 | NA | TGTGCCAGCAGCCCCGGCGGCTACGAGCAGTACTTC | CASSPGGYEQYF
TRBJ1-2 | TRBV7-7 | TRBD1 | TGTGCTAGCAGCTATTCAGGGGGCATATATGGCTACACCTTC | CASSYSGGIYGYTF
TRBJ1-2 | TRBV25-1 | NA | TGTGCCAGCAGTGATAGGGGTCTTGGTGGCTACACCTTC | CASSDRGLGGYTF
TRBJ2-7 | TRBV7-9 | NA | TGTGCCAGCAGCTTAGTGCGGGGCGAGCAGTACTTC | CASSLVRGEQYF
TRBJ1-2 | TRBV2 | TRBD1 | TGTGCCAGCAGTCGCCGCGGACAGGGAATCTATGGCTACACCTTC | CASSRRGQGIYGYTF
TRBJ1-1 | TRBV2 | NA | TGTGCCAGCAGTCCGGCCGGTCTGGGCGGGATTACTGAAGCTTTCTTT | CASSPAGLGGITEAFF
TRBJ2-7 | TRBV10-1 | TRBD1 | TGCGCCAGCACCCGACAGGGAATGGACGAGCAGTACTTC | CASTRQGMDEQYF
TRBJ2-7 | TRBV29-1 | TRBD2 | TGCAGCGTTGGGAGGGGAGGGACCTACGAGCAGTACTTC | CSVGRGGTYEQYF
TRBJ1-2 | TRBV7-2 | NA | TGTGCCAGCAGCTTACGGGGGTACGGCTACACCTTC | CASSLRGYGYTF
TRBJ1-2 | TRBV9 | NA | TGTGCCAGCAGTCCAACCCAGGGTGGCTACACCTTC | CASSPTQGGYTF
TRBJ1-2 | TRBV6-5 | NA | TGTGCCAGCAGTCTTGATGTCGAGGACTATGGCTACACCTTC | CASSLDVEDYGYTF
TRBJ2-7 | TRBV11-3 | NA | TGTGCCAGCAACCAATACAGGCAGTCTCCTTCCTACGAGCAGTACTTC | CASNQYRQSPSYEQYF
TRBJ2-3 | TRBV5-1 | TRBD1 | TGCGCCAGCAGTAAGCAGGGGGCCCTCGGGGCAGATACGCAGTATTTT | CASSKQGALGADTQYF
TRBJ2-1 | TRBV10-3 | NA | TGTGCCATCAGTGAGTCGATACCGGGACTGGTCTACAATGAGCAGTTCTTC | CAISESIPGLVYNEQFF
TRBJ2-2 | TRBV5-4 | TRBD1 | TGTGCCAGCAGCTATCGGACAGGGGGCAACACCGGGGAGCTGTTTTTT | CASSYRTGGNTGELFF
TRBJ1-2 | TRBV7-2 | NA | TGTGCCAGCAGCTTATGGACAGAGAACTATGGCTACACCTTC | CASSLWTENYGYTF
TRBJ1-2 | TRBV4-2 | TRBD1 | TGTGCCAGCAGCCAGGACTTCGGGACAGGTCAAGGCTACACCTTC | CASSQDFGTGQGYTF
TRBJ1-5 | TRBV21-1 | NA | TGTGCCAGCAGCAAAACCCTCCGTGACAGGGGTAGTTATAGCAATCAGCCCCAGCATTTT | CASSKTLRDRGSYSNQPQHF
TRBJ1-2 | TRBV4-2 | NA | TGTGCCAGCAGCCAAGACCAGGCAGGGTTCGACTATGGCTACACCTTC | CASSQDQAGFDYGYTF
TRBJ2-7 | TRBV30 | TRBD1 | TGTGCCTGGAGTGGTACGCTCCACGGGGACAGGTACTCCTACGAGCAGTACTTC | CAWSGTLHGDRYSYEQYF
TRBJ2-3 | TRBV28 | NA | TGTGCCAGCAGTTCATTTAGCGGTTCGTCAGATACGCAGTATTTT | CASSSFSGSSDTQYF
TRBJ2-7 | TRBV25-1 | NA | TGTGCCAGCAGTGAGGGGGGGGGCCTCCACGAGCAGTACTTC | CASSEGGGLHEQYF
TRBJ2-6 | TRBV19 | NA | TGTGCCAGTAATGAGGGGAGGACTGGGGCCAACGTCCTGACTTTC | CASNEGRTGANVLTF
TRBJ2-1 | TRBV13 | TRBD1 | TGTGCCAGCAGCTTGGGGACAGGGGCTGGGCAGTTCTTC | CASSLGTGAGQFF
TRBJ2-3 | TRBV9 | TRBD2 | TGTGCCAGCAGCGTCACTAGCGGCCCCACAGATACGCAGTATTTT | CASSVTSGPTDTQYF
TRBJ1-3 | TRBV2 | NA | TGTGCCAGCAGGGACTCCTTCTCTGGGAACACCATATATTTT | CASRDSFSGNTIYF
TRBJ2-3 | TRBV7-9 | TRBD2 | TGTGCCAGCAGCTTCGCTAGCGGGGGATTCACAGATACGCAGTATTTT | CASSFASGGFTDTQYF
TRBJ2-3 | TRBV6-1 | TRBD1 | TGTGCCAGCACTCTGGACAGGATCACAGATACGCAGTATTTT | CASTLDRITDTQYF